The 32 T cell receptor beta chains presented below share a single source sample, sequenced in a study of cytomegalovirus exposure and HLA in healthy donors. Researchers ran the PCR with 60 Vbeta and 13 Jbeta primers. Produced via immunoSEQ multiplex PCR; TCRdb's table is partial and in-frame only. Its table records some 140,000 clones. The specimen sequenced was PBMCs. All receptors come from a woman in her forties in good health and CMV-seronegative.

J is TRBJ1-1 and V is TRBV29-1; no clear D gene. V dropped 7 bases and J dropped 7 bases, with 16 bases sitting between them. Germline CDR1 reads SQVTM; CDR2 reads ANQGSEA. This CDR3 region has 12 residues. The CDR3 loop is CSARGKSHEAFF. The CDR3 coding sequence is TGCAGCGCCCGAGGGAAAAGTCATGAAGCTTTCTTT. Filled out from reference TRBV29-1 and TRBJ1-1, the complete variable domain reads SAVISQKPSRDICQRGTSLTIQCQVDSQVTMMFWYRQQPGQSLTLIATANQGSEATYESGFVIDKFPISRPNLTFSTLTVSNMSPEDSSIYLCSARGKSHEAFFGQGTRLTVV.

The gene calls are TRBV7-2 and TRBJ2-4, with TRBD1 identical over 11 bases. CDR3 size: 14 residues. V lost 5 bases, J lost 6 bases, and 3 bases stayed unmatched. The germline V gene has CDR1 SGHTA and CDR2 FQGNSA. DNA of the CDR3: TGTGCCAGCAGCACGGACAGGGGGCGAAACATTCAGTACTTC. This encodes CASSTDRGRNIQYF.

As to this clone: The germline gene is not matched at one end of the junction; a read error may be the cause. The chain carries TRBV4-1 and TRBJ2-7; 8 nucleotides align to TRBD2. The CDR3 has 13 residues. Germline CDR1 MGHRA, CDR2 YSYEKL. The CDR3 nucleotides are TGCGCCAGCAGCCACAGATTAGCGGGGCTTCTTCTCTTC. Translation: CASSHRLAGLLLF.

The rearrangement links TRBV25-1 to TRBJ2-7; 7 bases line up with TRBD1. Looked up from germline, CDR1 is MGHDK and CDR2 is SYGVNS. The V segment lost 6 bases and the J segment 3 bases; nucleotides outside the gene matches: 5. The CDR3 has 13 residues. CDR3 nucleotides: TGTGCCAGCAGCCGGACAGGACTCTACGAGCAGTACTTC. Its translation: CASSRTGLYEQYF.

In nucleotides, the CDR3 is TGTGCCAGCAGTGAAGAATTGGTGGGACAGGGGATTGAAAAACTGTTTTTT. The encoded protein is CASSEELVGQGIEKLFF. The chain links TRBV6-1 to TRBJ1-4, with 10 bases fitting TRBD1. V shed 1 base and J 7 bases; nucleotides not matched to a gene: 9. Looked up from germline, CDR1 is MNHNS and CDR2 is SASEGT. The CDR3 spans 17 residues.

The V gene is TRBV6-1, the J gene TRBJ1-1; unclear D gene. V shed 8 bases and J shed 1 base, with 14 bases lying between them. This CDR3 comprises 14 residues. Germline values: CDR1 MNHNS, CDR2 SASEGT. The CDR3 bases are TGTGCCAGCTGCCTCGACACGTGGAACACTGAAGCTTTCTTT. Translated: CASCLDTWNTEAFF.

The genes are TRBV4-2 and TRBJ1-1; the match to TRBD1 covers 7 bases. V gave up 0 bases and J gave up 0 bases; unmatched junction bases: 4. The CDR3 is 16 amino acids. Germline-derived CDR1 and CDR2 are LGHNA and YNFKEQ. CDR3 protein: CASSQEGTALNTEAFF. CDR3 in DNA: TGTGCCAGCAGCCAAGAGGGGACAGCTCTGAACACTGAAGCTTTCTTT.

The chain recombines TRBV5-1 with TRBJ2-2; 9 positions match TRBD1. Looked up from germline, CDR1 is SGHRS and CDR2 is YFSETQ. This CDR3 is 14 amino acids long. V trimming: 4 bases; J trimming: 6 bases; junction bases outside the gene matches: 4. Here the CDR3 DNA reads TGCGCCAGCAGCCCGGACAGGGGCGCCGGGGAGCTGTTTTTT. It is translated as CASSPDRGAGELFF.

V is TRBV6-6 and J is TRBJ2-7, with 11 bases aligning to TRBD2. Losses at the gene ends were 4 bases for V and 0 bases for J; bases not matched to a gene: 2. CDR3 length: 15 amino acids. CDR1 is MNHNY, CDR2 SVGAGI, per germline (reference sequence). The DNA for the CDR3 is TGTGCCAGCAGTTTTACTAGCGGGGGCTCCTACGAGCAGTACTTC. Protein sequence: CASSFTSGGSYEQYF.

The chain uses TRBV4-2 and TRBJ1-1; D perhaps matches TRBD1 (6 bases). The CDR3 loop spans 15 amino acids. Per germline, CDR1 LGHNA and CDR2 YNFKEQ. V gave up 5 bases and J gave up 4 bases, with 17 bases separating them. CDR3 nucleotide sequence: TGTGCCAGCAGCGTTCGCCTGACAGGTTCCACTGAAGCTTTCTTT. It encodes CASSVRLTGSTEAFF.

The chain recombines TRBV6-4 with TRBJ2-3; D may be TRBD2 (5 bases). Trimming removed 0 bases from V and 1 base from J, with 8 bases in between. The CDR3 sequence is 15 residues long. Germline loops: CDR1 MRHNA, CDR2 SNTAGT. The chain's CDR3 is CASSDSDGGTDTQYF. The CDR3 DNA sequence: TGTGCCAGCAGTGACTCGGACGGGGGCACAGATACGCAGTATTTT.

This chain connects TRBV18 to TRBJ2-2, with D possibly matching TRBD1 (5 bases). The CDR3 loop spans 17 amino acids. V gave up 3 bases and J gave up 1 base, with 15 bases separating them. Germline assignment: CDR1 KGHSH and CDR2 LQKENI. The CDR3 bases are TGTGCCAGCTCACCGAAGACAGCTACCCAGAACACCGGGGAGCTGTTTTTT. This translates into CASSPKTATQNTGELFF.

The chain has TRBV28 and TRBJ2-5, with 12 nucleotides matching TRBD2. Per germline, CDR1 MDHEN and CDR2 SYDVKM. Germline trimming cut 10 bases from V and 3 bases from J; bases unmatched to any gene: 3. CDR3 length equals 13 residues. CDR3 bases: TGTGCCACTAGCGGGGGGGCCAAAGAGACCCAGTACTTC. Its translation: CATSGGAKETQYF.

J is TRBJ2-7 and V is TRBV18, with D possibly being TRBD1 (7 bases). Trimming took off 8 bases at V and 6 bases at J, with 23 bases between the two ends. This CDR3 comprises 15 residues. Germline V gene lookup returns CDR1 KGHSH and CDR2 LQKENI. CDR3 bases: TGTGCCAGCGGCGTCGGAGGGGGCGGTCTTCGCGAGCAGTACTTC. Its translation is CASGVGGGGLREQYF.

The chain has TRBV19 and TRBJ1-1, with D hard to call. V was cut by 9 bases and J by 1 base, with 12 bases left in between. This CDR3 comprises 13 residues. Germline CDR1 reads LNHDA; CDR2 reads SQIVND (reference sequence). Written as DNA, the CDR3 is TGTGCCAGCTCCATCGCGAGGAACACTGAAGCTTTCTTT. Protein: CASSIARNTEAFF.

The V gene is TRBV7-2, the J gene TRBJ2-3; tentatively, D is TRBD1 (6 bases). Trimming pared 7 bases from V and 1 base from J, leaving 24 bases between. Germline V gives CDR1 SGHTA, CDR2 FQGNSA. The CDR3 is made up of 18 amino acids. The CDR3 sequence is CASTFMGAALGGTDTQYF. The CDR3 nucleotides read TGTGCCAGCACCTTCATGGGGGCCGCCTTGGGGGGCACAGATACGCAGTATTTT.

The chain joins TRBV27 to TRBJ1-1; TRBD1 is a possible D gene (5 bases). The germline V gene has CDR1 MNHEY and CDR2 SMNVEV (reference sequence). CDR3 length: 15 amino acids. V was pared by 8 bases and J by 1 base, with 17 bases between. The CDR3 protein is CASSLRAGRNTEAFF. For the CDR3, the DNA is TGTGCCAGCTCCTTAAGGGCAGGGCGGAACACTGAAGCTTTCTTT.

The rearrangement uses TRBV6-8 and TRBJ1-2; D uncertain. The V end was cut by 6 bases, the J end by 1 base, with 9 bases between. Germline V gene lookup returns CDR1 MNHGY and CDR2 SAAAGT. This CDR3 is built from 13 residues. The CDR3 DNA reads TGTGCCAGCAGGAGGGCGGGTAACTATGGCTACACCTTC. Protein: CASRRAGNYGYTF.

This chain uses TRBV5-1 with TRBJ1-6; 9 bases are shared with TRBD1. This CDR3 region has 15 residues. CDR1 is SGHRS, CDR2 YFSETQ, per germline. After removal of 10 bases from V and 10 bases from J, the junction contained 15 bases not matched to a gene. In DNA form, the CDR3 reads TGCGCCTGTGCCTCGGGACAGGGATCGAGGTCACCCCTCCACTTT. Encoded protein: CACASGQGSRSPLHF.

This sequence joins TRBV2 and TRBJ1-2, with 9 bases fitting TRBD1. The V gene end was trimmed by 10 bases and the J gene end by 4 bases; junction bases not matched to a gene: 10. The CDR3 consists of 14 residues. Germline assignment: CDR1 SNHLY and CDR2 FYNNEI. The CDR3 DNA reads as TGTGCCACCTCGTCCGGGACAGGGATCTATGGCTACACCTTC. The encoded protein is CATSSGTGIYGYTF.

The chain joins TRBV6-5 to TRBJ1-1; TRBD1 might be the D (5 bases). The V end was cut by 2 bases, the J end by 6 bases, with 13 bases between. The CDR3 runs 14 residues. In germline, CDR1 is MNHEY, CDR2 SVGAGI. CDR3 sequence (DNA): TGTGCCAGCAGTTACCGGAGGGGATCGGCTGAAGCTTTCTTT. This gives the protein CASSYRRGSAEAFF.

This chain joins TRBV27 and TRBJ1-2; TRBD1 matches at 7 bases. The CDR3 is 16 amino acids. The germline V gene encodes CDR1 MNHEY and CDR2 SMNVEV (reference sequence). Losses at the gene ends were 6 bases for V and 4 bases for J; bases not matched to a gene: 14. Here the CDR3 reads CASSKLDRATSYGYTF. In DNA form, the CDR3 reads TGTGCCAGCAGCAAATTAGACAGGGCCACAAGCTATGGCTACACCTTC.

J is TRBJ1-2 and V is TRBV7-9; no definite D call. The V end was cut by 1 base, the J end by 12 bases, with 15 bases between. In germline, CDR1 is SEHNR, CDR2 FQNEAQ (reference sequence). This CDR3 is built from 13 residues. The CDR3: CASSLGAGMADTF. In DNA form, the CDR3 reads TGTGCCAGCAGCTTAGGCGCCGGTATGGCGGACACCTTC.

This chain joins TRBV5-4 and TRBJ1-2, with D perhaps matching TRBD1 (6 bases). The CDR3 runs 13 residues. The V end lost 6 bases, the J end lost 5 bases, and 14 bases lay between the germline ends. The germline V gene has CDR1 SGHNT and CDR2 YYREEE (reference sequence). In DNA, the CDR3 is TGTGCCAGCACGGGGGGGCTCAGATATGGCTACACCTTC. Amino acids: CASTGGLRYGYTF.

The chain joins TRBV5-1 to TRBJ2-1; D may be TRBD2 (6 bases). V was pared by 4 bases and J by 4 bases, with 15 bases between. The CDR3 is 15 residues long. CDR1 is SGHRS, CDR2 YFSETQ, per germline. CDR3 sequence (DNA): TGCGCCAGCAGCCGCGGGACTCAAGTTTACAATGAGCAGTTCTTC. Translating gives CASSRGTQVYNEQFF.

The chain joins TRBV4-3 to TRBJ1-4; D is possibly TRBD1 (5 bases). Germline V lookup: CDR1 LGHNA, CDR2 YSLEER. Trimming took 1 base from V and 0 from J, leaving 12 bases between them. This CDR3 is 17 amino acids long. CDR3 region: CASSQAPGGTTNEKLFF. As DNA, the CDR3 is TGCGCCAGCAGCCAAGCCCCGGGGGGTACAACTAATGAAAAACTGTTTTTT.

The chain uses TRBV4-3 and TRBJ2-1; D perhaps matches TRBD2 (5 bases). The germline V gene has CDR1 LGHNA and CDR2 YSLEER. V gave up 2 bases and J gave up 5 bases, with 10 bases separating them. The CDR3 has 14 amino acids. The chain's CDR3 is CASSQLSGNNEQFF. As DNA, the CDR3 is TGCGCCAGCAGCCAATTGTCGGGGAACAATGAGCAGTTCTTC.

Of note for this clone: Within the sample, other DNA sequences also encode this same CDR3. Here the CDR3 DNA reads TGCGCCAGCAGCCAAGATACGGGGGGACAGGGAGGCCCTAACTATGGCTACACCTTC. Translated, it gives CASSQDTGGQGGPNYGYTF. The chain combines TRBV4-1 with TRBJ1-2; 9 bases fit TRBD1. CDR3 length: 19 amino acids. The junction had 11 bases not matched to a gene; V was cut back by 0 bases and J by 0 bases. Germline lookup yields CDR1 MGHRA and CDR2 YSYEKL.

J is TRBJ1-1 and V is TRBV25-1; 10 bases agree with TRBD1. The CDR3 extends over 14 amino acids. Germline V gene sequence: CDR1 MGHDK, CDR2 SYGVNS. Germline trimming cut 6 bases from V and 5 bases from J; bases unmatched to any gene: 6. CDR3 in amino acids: CASRGDRGRTEAFF. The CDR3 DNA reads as TGTGCCAGCAGGGGGGACAGGGGAAGAACTGAAGCTTTCTTT.

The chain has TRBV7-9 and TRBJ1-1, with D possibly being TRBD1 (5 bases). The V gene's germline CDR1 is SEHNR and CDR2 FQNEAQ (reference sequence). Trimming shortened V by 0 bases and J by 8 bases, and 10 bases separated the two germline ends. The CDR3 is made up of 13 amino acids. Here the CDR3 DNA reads TGTGCCAGCAGCTTAGCGGGGCGAGCGGAAGCTTTCTTT. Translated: CASSLAGRAEAFF.

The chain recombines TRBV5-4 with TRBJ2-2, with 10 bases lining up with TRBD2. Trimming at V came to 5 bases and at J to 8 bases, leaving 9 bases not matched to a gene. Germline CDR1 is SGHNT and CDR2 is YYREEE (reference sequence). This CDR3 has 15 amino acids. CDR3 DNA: TGTGCCAGCAGACCAGCGGGGGGGCCTAAGGGGGAGCTGTTTTTT. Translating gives CASRPAGGPKGELFF.

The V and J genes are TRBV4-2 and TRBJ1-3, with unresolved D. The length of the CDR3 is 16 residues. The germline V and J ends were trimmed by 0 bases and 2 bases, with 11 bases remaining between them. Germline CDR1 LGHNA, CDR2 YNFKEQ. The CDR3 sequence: CASSQERRVTGNTIYF. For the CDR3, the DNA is TGTGCCAGCAGCCAAGAACGTCGGGTTACTGGAAACACCATATATTTT.